What follows is one T cell receptor beta chain and its context. Its antigen is as yet unknown. Both 60 Vbeta primers and 13 Jbeta primers went into the PCR. Profiled with immunoSEQ multiplex PCR; TCRdb holds only in-frame clones, not every one. The sample contains roughly 150,000 clones, approximately 84% of which appear only once. This specimen comes from a study of cytomegalovirus exposure and HLA in healthy donors. Whole-study results and caveats: An Asian-associated ancestry cluster reportedly showed fewer N-insertions than the approximately 690-donor mean in a later analysis.

The CDR3 spans 14 residues. The germline CDR1 and CDR2 sequences are MDHEN and SYDVKM. With V trimmed by 7 bases and J by 8 bases, 12 bases remained unmatched. This rearrangement joins TRBV28 to TRBJ1-2; TRBD1 aligns across 8 bases. This clonotype was obtained from a man aged 50 to 60 in good health and CMV-seropositive. The sample was PBMCs. The CDR3 loop is CASKESRGPGGYTF. The CDR3 region has the DNA TGTGCCAGCAAGGAGAGCAGGGGGCCTGGAGGCTACACCTTC.